The rows below give T cell receptor beta chains drawn from one sample of a study of high-grade serous ovarian cancer treatment subgroups. Libraries were prepared by immunoSEQ multiplex PCR; TCRdb keeps only in-frame clonotypes and omits some of them. The data contain about 18,000 clones, roughly 80% of them singletons. The sample was tumor tissue. The receptors shown here come from a human donor with high-grade serous ovarian cancer. Each CDR3 is given without its conserved first and last residue.

8 | TRBJ1-1 | TRBV7-2 | ASRNTEAF
10 | TRBJ1-1 | TRBV30 | AWSSSDTEAF
18 | TRBJ1-4 | TRBV19 | ASSIGPHGALGTSNEKLF
12 | TRBJ1-5 | TRBV5-5 | ASSLSQDLQPQH
13 | TRBJ1-2 | TRBV4-1 | ASSQTRVASYGYT
12 | TRBJ2-7 | TRBV19 | ASSARDRVVEQY
12 | TRBJ2-3 | TRBV30 | AWSAGLAGATQY
16 | TRBJ1-2 | TRBV5-6 | ASRDGRGVWGAFNGYT
11 | TRBJ2-3 | TRBV6-4 | ASRDSYTDTQY
14 | TRBJ2-1 | TRBV5-1 | ASSLTSGRGVNEQF
11 | TRBJ2-1 | TRBV7-8 | ASDQGGQNEQF
13 | TRBJ2-7 | TRBV7-3 | ASSPSGLAIGEQY
12 | TRBJ1-1 | TRBV2 | ASSGGGAGTEAF
13 | TRBJ2-3 | TRBV4-3 | ASSQTGGEADTQY
12 | NA | TRBV13 | ASSPGLAAYEQY
13 | TRBJ2-2 | TRBV27 | ASSSGQINTGELF
13 | TRBJ2-7 | TRBV6-1 | ASSATGASSYEQY
11 | TRBJ2-5 | TRBV6-1 | ASSVEVMETQY
10 | TRBJ1-2 | TRBV30 | AWTLGPGGYT
12 | TRBJ2-4 | TRBV18 | ASSPPGGENIQY